This is a list of T cell receptor beta chains from one sample in a study of blood T cell repertoires in COVID-19. TCRdb's table, derived via immunoSEQ multiplex PCR, lists solely in-frame clones and lacks some. The sample lists 120,000 or so clones, around 90% occurring once. Sequences were obtained from peripheral blood. The receptors were gathered from a woman aged 45-60 years with acute or convalescent COVID-19. Both conserved end residues are part of each CDR3. The D gene is left open where the match is weak. For some rows the clone size is stated as once, few or many, or as a class when expanded; others skip it.

j_call,d_call,v_call,clone_size,cdr3_aa,cdr3_nt
TRBJ2-1,.,TRBV15,few,CATSTGARNEQFF,TGTGCCACCAGCACTGGGGCAAGGAATGAGCAGTTCTTC
TRBJ2-5,.,TRBV19,.,CASSITEGETQYF,TGTGCCAGTAGTATAACAGAGGGTGAGACCCAGTACTTC
TRBJ2-6,TRBD1,TRBV24-1,once,CATSVKDRGTAGANVLTF,TGTGCCACCAGTGTTAAGGACAGGGGAACGGCTGGGGCCAACGTCCTGACTTTC
TRBJ2-7,.,TRBV18,once,CASSPPRRGRSGTYEQYF,TGTGCCAGCTCACCACCGAGGAGGGGGCGCAGTGGGACCTACGAGCAGTACTTC
TRBJ2-1,TRBD2,TRBV11-1,.,CASSRKREVYNEQFF,TGTGCCAGCAGCCGAAAGCGGGAGGTATACAATGAGCAGTTCTTC
TRBJ2-3,.,TRBV19,.,CASSRSGSTDTQYF,TGTGCCAGTAGTAGGTCGGGGAGCACAGATACGCAGTATTTT
TRBJ2-2,TRBD1,TRBV6-4,.,CASSVRRTGNTGELFF,TGTGCCAGCAGTGTTCGCCGGACAGGGAACACCGGGGAGCTGTTTTTT
TRBJ1-1,.,TRBV6-1,.,CASSEQQTNTEAFF,TGTGCCAGCAGTGAACAACAGACGAACACTGAAGCTTTCTTT
TRBJ2-5,TRBD2,TRBV2,.,CASTSGTSGRGETQYF,TGTGCCAGCACCTCCGGGACTAGCGGGCGGGGGGAGACCCAGTACTTC
TRBJ1-1,.,TRBV5-1,.,CASKVLGAGEAFF,TGCGCCAGCAAAGTGCTGGGAGCGGGAGAAGCTTTCTTT
TRBJ2-5,TRBD2,TRBV7-6,.,CASILGTSGMSGMETQYF,TGTGCCAGCATCCTGGGGACTAGCGGGATGTCAGGGATGGAGACCCAGTACTTC
TRBJ1-4,.,TRBV12-3/TRBV12-4,.,CASIRGEEKLFF,TGTGCCAGCATCCGAGGAGAGGAAAAACTGTTTTTT
TRBJ2-7,TRBD2,TRBV12-5,.,CASGHQLAVKYEQYF,TGTGCTAGTGGGCACCAGCTAGCGGTTAAGTACGAGCAGTACTTC
TRBJ2-2,TRBD2,TRBV11-2,.,CASSLVTLAGGPGELFF,TGTGCCAGCAGCTTAGTAACACTAGCGGGAGGGCCCGGGGAGCTGTTTTTT
TRBJ2-1,TRBD1,TRBV19,.,CASSIVRGRNNEQFF,TGTGCCAGTAGTATAGTCAGGGGGCGGAACAATGAGCAGTTCTTC
TRBJ2-5,.,TRBV7-2,once,CASTISRRETQYF,TGTGCCAGCACCATCTCCCGGAGGGAGACCCAGTACTTC
TRBJ1-1,TRBD1,TRBV18,once,CASSPRTGQGARSTEAFF,TGTGCCAGCTCACCCCGAACGGGACAGGGGGCACGAAGCACTGAAGCTTTCTTT
TRBJ2-1,TRBD1,TRBV19,.,CASSLGGQGINEQFF,TGTGCCAGTAGCCTTGGGGGACAGGGGATTAATGAGCAGTTCTTC
TRBJ1-1,TRBD1,TRBV27,.,CASSPGGVRLNTEAFF,TGTGCCAGCAGCCCAGGGGGCGTAAGATTGAACACTGAAGCTTTCTTT
TRBJ1-2,.,TRBV19,.,CASSMTAGGTYGYTF,TGTGCCAGTAGTATGACCGCCGGAGGGACCTATGGCTACACCTTC
TRBJ2-7,TRBD2,TRBV19,.,CASSGTSGAISYEQYF,TGTGCCAGTAGTGGGACTAGCGGGGCAATTTCCTACGAGCAGTACTTC
TRBJ2-7,.,TRBV4-1,.,CASSQEIDGGRGEQYF,TGCGCCAGCAGCCAAGAGATCGACGGGGGGCGCGGCGAGCAGTACTTC
TRBJ2-5,.,TRBV4-2,.,CASSQAREETQYF,TGTGCCAGCAGCCAAGCCAGGGAAGAGACCCAGTACTTC
TRBJ1-5,.,TRBV28,.,CASITEYSNQPQHF,TGTGCCAGCATTACCGAGTATAGCAATCAGCCCCAGCATTTT
TRBJ2-7,TRBD2,TRBV7-2,.,CASSLESSGLTPSYEQYF,TGTGCCAGCAGCTTAGAGTCTAGCGGGCTCACTCCCTCCTACGAGCAGTACTTC
TRBJ2-2,TRBD2,TRBV28,.,CASSPSGRATGELFF,TGTGCCAGCAGTCCTAGCGGGAGGGCCACCGGGGAGCTGTTTTTT
TRBJ1-4,TRBD1,TRBV5-5,.,CASSLFGGQVAATNEKLFF,TGTGCCAGCAGCTTGTTTGGCGGACAGGTCGCTGCAACTAATGAAAAACTGTTTTTT
TRBJ2-1,TRBD2,TRBV9,.,CASSVGSGRYNEQFF,TGTGCCAGCAGCGTAGGAAGCGGGAGGTACAATGAGCAGTTCTTC
TRBJ2-3,TRBD1,TRBV5-1,.,CASRQGGSTDTQYF,TGCGCCAGTCGACAGGGGGGAAGCACAGATACGCAGTATTTT
TRBJ1-4,.,TRBV6-5,.,CASREGSNEKLFF,TGTGCCAGCAGGGAGGGCAGCAATGAAAAACTGTTTTTT
TRBJ2-4,.,TRBV20-1,.,CSASSSAGAKNIQYF,TGCAGTGCTAGTAGCTCTGCGGGGGCCAAAAACATTCAGTACTTC
TRBJ1-1,TRBD1,TRBV5-1,.,CASSSLKTGGAMNTEAFF,TGCGCCAGCAGCTCACTCAAAACAGGGGGGGCTATGAACACTGAAGCTTTCTTT
TRBJ2-3,TRBD2,TRBV5-4,.,CASSLQRAGVRDTQYF,TGTGCCAGCAGCTTGCAGAGAGCGGGAGTGAGGGATACGCAGTATTTT
TRBJ2-7,TRBD1,TRBV10-3,.,CAISASGTASYKQYF,TGTGCCATCAGTGCTTCCGGGACAGCTTCTTACAAGCAGTACTTC
TRBJ1-6,TRBD1,TRBV19,few,CASSPRTGANSPLHF,TGTGCCAGTAGTCCCCGGACAGGGGCCAATTCACCCCTCCACTTT
TRBJ1-5,TRBD1,TRBV7-2,.,CASSFIGGLSNQPQHF,TGTGCCAGCAGCTTCATAGGGGGCCTTAGCAATCAGCCCCAGCATTTT
TRBJ1-5,TRBD1,TRBV6-6,.,CASSTQGGNQPQHF,TGTGCCAGCAGTACCCAGGGGGGCAATCAGCCCCAGCATTTT
TRBJ1-5,.,TRBV24-1,few,CATSLQGNQPQHF,TGTGCCACCAGTCTACAGGGAAATCAGCCCCAGCATTTT
TRBJ2-5,TRBD2,TRBV5-6,once,CASSFLAGRGQETQYF,TGTGCCAGCAGCTTTCTAGCGGGGAGGGGTCAAGAGACCCAGTACTTC
TRBJ1-3,.,TRBV18,once,CASSQNPGTGNTIYF,TGTGCCAGCTCCCAAAATCCGGGAACTGGAAACACCATATATTTT
TRBJ2-2,.,TRBV6-5,.,CASSSRENTGELFF,TGTGCCAGCAGTAGTCGGGAAAACACCGGGGAGCTGTTTTTT
TRBJ2-7,.,TRBV30,.,CAWARQRPPYEQYF,TGTGCCTGGGCCAGACAGAGGCCCCCTTACGAGCAGTACTTC
TRBJ2-2,TRBD1,TRBV3-1/TRBV3-2,once,CASSRQGATGELFF,TGTGCCAGCAGCCGACAGGGGGCAACCGGGGAGCTGTTTTTT
TRBJ1-3,.,TRBV5-1,.,CASSAVTSSGNTIYF,TGCGCCAGCAGCGCCGTAACGAGCTCTGGAAACACCATATATTTT
TRBJ2-2,TRBD1,TRBV18,.,CASSPRTGTGELFF,TGTGCCAGCTCACCAAGGACAGGGACCGGGGAGCTGTTTTTT
TRBJ1-1,.,TRBV12-3/TRBV12-4,.,CASRFRINTEAFF,TGTGCCAGCAGATTCAGGATTAACACTGAAGCTTTCTTT
TRBJ2-1,.,TRBV5-1,.,CASSSPGYNEQFF,TGCGCCAGCAGCTCACCGGGCTACAATGAGCAGTTCTTC
TRBJ2-5,TRBD1,TRBV7-2,.,CASSPDRAWETQYF,TGTGCCAGCAGCCCGGACAGGGCGTGGGAGACCCAGTACTTC
TRBJ1-5,TRBD1,TRBV6-5,.,CASKKGTGSNQPQHF,TGTGCCAGCAAAAAGGGGACAGGGTCCAATCAGCCCCAGCATTTT
TRBJ1-3,.,TRBV18,.,CASSPRSGPGFSF,TGTGCCAGCTCACCAAGGTCCGGCCCAGGGTTCTCTTTT
TRBJ2-1,TRBD2,TRBV11-1,.,CASSQSGAEYNEQFF,TGTGCCAGCAGCCAAAGCGGGGCTGAATACAATGAGCAGTTCTTC
TRBJ1-4,.,TRBV7-9,.,CASSSFGAATNEKLFF,TGTGCCAGCAGCTCCTTTGGGGCAGCAACTAATGAAAAACTGTTTTTT